A single sample is the source of the 4 T cell receptor beta chains below, sequenced in a study of T cell repertoires in cytomegalovirus infection. One entry per CDR3 protein, called by TCRdb with MiXCR from the reads. The sample lists about 310,000 distinct CDR3 sequences, 9.6% occurring once. Sequenced: PBMCs. The receptors originated from a human donor in good health (CMV status not recorded). Some clones in this sample may be carry-over from other donors' samples.

This chain joins TRBV7-9 and TRBJ1-1, with D perhaps TRBD1 (6 bases). Germline CDR1 SEHNR, CDR2 FQNEAQ (reference sequence). This CDR3 comprises 12 residues. With 0 bases removed from V and 10 bases from J, the gap between germline ends came to 9 bases. The CDR3 spells CASSLALGGAFF. The CDR3 DNA follows: TGTGCCAGCAGCTTAGCTCTAGGGGGAGCTTTCTTT.

This clonotype came up many times. This sequence joins TRBV7-9 and TRBJ2-4, with unresolved D. The CDR3 runs 13 residues. Looked up from germline, CDR1 is SEHNR and CDR2 is FQNEAQ (reference sequence). V gave up 6 bases and J gave up 0 bases, with 6 bases separating them. The CDR3 region has the DNA TGTGCCAGCAGGGCCGTAGCCAAAAACATTCAGTACTTC. Translation: CASRAVAKNIQYF. The complete variable domain, with remaining parts taken from reference TRBV7-9 and TRBJ2-4, reads DTGVSQNPRHKITKRGQNVTFRCDPISEHNRLYWYRQTLGQGPEFLTYFQNEAQLEKSRLLSDRFSAERPKGSFSTLEIQRTEQGDSAMYLCASRAVAKNIQYFGAGTRLSVL.

This chain links TRBV20-1 with TRBJ2-1, with 12 bases lining up with TRBD1. From germline, CDR1 is DFQATT and CDR2 SNEGSKA (reference sequence). The CDR3 covers 14 residues. V lost 7 bases and J lost 8; bases outside the gene matches: 9. CDR3 sequence (DNA): TGCAGTGGGTTAAGGGACAGGGGGCATGATGAGCAGTTCTTC. Translated, it gives CSGLRDRGHDEQFF.

This clonotype has at least ten counts. The gene calls are TRBV7-9 and TRBJ1-5; D perhaps matches TRBD1 (6 bases). Trimming removed 6 bases from V and 1 base from J, with 10 bases in between. The CDR3 totals 14 residues. Germline V lookup: CDR1 SEHNR, CDR2 FQNEAQ (reference sequence). Written as DNA, the CDR3 is TGTGCCAGCAGACTGGACAGCAGCAATCAGCCCCAGCATTTT. The encoded protein is CASRLDSSNQPQHF.